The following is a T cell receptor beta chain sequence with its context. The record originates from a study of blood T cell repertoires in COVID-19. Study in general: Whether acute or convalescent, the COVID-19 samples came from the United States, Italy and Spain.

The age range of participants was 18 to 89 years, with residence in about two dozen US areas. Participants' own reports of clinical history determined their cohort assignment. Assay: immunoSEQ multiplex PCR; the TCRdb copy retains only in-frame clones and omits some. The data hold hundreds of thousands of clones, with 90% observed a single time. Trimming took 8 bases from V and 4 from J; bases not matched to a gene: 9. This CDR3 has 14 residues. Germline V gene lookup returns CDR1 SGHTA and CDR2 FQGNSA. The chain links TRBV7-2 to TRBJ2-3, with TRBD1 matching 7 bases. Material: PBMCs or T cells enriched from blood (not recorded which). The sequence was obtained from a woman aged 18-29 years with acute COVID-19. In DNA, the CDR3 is TGTGCCAGCTCCGACAGGGCGGCGGCAGATACGCAGTATTTT. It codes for CASSDRAAADTQYF.